This TCR beta chain stems from a study of T cells in Graves' hyperthyroidism and ophthalmopathy. Study-level results: Blood also contained most expanded thyroid clonotypes above 0.001.

Patients counted as stable if ophthalmopathy did not develop within 18 months. The CDR3 runs to 14 residues. The germline gives CDR1 SGHTA, CDR2 FQGNSA. Amplification of TCR beta CDR3 regions was performed using RNA transcripts as template. An initial round of RT-PCR targeting the TCR CDR3 relied on the HTBI primer set. A single record per CDR3 protein comes from TCRdb applying MiXCR to the multiplex PCR reads. The sample carries 560,000 or so distinct CDR3 sequences, around 45% recorded once. This clonotype was picked up a small number of times. Its antigen is unknown. At one boundary the junction diverges from the germline segment, which might be a read error.

V is TRBV7-2 and J is TRBJ1-6, with 9 positions matching TRBD1. Sequencing input: peripheral blood or thyroid tissue (not recorded which). This sequence originates from a young woman with Graves' hyperthyroidism. CDR3 DNA: TGCGCCAGCAGCCATGGGACAGGGACTTCACCCCTCCACTTT. Its translation: CASSHGTGTSPLHF.